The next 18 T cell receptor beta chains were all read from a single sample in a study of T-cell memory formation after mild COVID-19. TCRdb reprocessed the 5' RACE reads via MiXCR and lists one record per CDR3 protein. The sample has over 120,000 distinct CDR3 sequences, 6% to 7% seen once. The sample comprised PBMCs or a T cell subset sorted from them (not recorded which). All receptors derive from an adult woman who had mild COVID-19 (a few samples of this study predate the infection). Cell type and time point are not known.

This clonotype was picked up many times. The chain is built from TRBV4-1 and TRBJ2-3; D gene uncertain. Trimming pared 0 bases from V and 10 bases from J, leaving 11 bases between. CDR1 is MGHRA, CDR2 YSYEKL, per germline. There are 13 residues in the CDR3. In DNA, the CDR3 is TGCGCCAGCAGCCAAGATAGGCAGAAAGCGCAGTATTTT. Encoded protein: CASSQDRQKAQYF.

The CDR3 reads CASSLSRSQETQYF. For the CDR3, the DNA is TGTGCCAGCAGCTTATCTCGCAGCCAAGAGACCCAGTACTTC. This chain uses TRBV11-1 with TRBJ2-5; D gene uncertain. V lost 2 bases and J lost 1, with 8 bases in between. Germline CDR1 and CDR2: SGHAT and FQDESV (reference sequence). This CDR3 is 14 amino acids long.

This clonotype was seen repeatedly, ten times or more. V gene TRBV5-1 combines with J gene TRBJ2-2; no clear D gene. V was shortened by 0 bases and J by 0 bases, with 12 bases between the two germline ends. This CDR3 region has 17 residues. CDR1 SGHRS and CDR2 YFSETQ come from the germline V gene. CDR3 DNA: TGCGCCAGCAGCTTGGCGGCCAGACTCGCGAACACCGGGGAGCTGTTTTTT. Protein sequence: CASSLAARLANTGELFF.

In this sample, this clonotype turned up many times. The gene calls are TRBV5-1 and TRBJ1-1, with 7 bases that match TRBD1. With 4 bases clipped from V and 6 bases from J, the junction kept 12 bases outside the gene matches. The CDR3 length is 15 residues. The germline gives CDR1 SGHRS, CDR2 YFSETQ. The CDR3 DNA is TGCGCCAGCAGCAAACAGGGGAGGTTGGAATCTGAAGCTTTCTTT. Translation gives CASSKQGRLESEAFF.

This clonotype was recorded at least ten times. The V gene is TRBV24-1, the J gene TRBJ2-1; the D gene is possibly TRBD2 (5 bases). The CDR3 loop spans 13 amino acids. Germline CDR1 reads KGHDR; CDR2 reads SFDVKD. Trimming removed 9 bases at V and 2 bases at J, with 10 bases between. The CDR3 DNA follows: TGTGCCACCTCCGGGGTACCCTACAATGAGCAGTTCTTC. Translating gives CATSGVPYNEQFF.

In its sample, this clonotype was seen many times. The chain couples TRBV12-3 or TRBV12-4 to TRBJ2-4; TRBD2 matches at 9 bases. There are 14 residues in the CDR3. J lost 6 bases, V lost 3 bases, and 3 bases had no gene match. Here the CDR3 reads CASSFSGSRNIQYF. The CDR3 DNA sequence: TGTGCCAGCAGTTTTAGCGGGAGTAGAAACATTCAGTACTTC.

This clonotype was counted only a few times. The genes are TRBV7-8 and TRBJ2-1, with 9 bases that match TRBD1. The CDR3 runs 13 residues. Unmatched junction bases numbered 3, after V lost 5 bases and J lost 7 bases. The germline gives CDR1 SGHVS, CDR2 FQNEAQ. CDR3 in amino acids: CASSRDRENEQFF. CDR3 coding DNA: TGTGCCAGCAGCAGGGACAGGGAAAATGAGCAGTTCTTC.

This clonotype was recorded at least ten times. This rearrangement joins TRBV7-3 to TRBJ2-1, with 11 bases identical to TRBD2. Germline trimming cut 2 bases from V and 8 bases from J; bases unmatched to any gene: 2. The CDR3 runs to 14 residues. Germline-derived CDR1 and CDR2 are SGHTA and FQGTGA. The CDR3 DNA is TGTGCCAGCAGCTTACTAGCGGGAGGCCATGAGCAGTTCTTC. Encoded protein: CASSLLAGGHEQFF.

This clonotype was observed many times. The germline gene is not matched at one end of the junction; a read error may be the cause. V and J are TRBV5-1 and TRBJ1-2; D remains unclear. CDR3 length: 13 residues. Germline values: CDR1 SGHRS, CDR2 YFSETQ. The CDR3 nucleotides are TGTGCCAGCAGCTTAGAGTCTAACTATGGCTACACCTTC. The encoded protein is CASSLESNYGYTF. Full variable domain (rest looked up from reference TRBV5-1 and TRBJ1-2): KAGVTQTPRYLIKTRGQQVTLSCSPISGHRSVSWYQQTPGQGLQFLFEYFSETQRNKGNFPGRFSGRQFSNSRSEMNVSTLELGDSALYLCASSLESNYGYTFGSGTRLTVV.

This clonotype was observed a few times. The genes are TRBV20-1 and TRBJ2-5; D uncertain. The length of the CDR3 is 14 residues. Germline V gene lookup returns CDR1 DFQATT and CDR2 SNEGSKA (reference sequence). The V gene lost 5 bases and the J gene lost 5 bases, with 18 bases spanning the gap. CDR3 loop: CSARSQKRSETQYF. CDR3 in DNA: TGCAGTGCTCGGAGCCAGAAACGCTCGGAGACCCAGTACTTC.

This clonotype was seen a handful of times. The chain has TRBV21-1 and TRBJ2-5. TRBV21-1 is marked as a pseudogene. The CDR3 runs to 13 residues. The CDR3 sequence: CASSKGLRETQYF. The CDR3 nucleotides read TGTGCCAGCAGCAAAGGGCTTCGAGAGACCCAGTACTTC.

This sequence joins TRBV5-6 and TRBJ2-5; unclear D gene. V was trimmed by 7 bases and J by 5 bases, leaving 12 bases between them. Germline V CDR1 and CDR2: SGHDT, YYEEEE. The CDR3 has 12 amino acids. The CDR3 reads CASAYRLETQYF. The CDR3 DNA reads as TGTGCCAGCGCCTACAGACTGGAGACCCAGTACTTC.

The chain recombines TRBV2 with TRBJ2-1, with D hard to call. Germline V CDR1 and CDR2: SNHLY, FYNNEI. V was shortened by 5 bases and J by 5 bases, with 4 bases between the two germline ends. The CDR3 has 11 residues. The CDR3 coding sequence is TGTGCCAGCAGTATGGACAATGAGCAGTTCTTC. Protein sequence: CASSMDNEQFF.

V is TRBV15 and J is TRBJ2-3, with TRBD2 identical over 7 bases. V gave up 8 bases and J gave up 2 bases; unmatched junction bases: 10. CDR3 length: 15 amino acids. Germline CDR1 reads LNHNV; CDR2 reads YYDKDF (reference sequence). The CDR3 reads CATGTWGGSTDTQYF. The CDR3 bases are TGTGCCACCGGGACTTGGGGGGGATCCACAGATACGCAGTATTTT. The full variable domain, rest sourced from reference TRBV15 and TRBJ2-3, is DAMVIQNPRYQVTQFGKPVTLSCSQTLNHNVMYWYQQKSSQAPKLLFHYYDKDFNNEADTPDNFQSRRPNTSFCFLDIRSPGLGDTAMYLCATGTWGGSTDTQYFGPGTRLTVL.

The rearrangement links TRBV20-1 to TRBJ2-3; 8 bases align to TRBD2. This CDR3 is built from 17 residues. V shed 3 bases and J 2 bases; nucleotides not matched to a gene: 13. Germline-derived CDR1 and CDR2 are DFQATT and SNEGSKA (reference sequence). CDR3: CSARGGGITVFTDTQYF. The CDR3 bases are TGCAGTGCTAGGGGCGGGGGGATAACAGTCTTCACAGATACGCAGTATTTT.

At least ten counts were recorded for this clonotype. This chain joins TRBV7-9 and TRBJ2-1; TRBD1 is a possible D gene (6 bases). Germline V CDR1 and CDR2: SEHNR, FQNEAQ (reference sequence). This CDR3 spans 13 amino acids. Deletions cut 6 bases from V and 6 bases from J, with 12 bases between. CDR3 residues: CASRRQGPNEQFF. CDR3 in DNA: TGTGCCAGCAGACGGCAGGGGCCCAATGAGCAGTTCTTC.

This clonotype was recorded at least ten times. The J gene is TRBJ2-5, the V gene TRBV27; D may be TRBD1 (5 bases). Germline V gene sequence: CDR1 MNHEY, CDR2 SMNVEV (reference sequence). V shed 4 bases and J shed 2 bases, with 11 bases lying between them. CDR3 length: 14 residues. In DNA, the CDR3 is TGTGCCAGCAGTTCGGCAGGGCCACAAGAGACCCAGTACTTC. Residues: CASSSAGPQETQYF.

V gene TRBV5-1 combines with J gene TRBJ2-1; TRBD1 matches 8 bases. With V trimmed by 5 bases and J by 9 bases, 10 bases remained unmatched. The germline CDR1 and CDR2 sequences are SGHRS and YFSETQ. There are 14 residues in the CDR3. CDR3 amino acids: CASRARTGNSEQFF. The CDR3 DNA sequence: TGCGCCAGCAGGGCAAGGACAGGGAACAGTGAGCAGTTCTTC.